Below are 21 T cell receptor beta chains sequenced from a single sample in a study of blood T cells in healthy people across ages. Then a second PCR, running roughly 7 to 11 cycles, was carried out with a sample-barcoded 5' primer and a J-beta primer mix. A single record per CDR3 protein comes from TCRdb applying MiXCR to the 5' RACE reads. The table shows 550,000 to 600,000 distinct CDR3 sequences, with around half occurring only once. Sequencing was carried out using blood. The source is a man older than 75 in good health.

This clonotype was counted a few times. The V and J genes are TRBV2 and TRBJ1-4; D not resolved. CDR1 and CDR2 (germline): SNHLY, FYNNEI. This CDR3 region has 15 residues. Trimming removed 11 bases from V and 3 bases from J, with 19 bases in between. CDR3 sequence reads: CASSYSAGPNEKLFF. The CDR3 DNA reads TGTGCCTCGTCTTATAGTGCGGGTCCTAATGAAAAACTGTTTTTT.

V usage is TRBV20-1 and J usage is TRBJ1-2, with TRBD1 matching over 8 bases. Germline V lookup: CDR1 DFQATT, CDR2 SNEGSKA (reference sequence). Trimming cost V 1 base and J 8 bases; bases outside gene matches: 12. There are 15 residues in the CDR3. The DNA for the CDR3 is TGCAGTGCTAGAGCCGACAGGGGCCCTTCGGGAGGCTACACCTTC. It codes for CSARADRGPSGGYTF.

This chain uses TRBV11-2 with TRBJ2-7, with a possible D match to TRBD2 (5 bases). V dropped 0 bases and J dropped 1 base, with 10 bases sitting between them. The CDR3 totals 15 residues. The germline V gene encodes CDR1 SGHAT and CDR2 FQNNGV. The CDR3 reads CASSLEDRGSYEQYF. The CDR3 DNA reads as TGTGCCAGCAGCTTAGAGGATCGCGGGTCCTACGAGCAGTACTTC.

CDR3 loop: CASSLSGLVAYEQYF. CDR3 coding DNA: TGTGCCAGCTCACTTTCGGGGTTAGTTGCGTACGAGCAGTACTTC. This chain uses TRBV18 with TRBJ2-7; maybe TRBD2 (5 bases). This CDR3 contains 15 residues. The germline CDR1 and CDR2 sequences are KGHSH and LQKENI. The V end lost 4 bases, the J end lost 4 bases, and 17 bases lay between the germline ends.

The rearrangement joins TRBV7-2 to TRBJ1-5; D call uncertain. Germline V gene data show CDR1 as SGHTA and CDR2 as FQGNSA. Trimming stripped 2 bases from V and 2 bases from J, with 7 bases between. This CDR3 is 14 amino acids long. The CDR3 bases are TGTGCCAGCAGCTTAATGCGTGGCAATCAGCCCCAGCATTTT. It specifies CASSLMRGNQPQHF.

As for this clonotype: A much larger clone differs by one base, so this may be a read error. The CDR3 sequence: CATTSGRSYNEQFF. CDR3 coding DNA: TGTGCCACCACATCGGGCAGATCCTACAATGAGCAGTTCTTC. V is TRBV6-6 and J is TRBJ2-1; D unclear. The V end was cut by 10 bases, the J end by 1 base, with 14 bases between. Germline CDR1 is MNHNY and CDR2 is SVGAGI (reference sequence). The CDR3 runs to 14 residues.

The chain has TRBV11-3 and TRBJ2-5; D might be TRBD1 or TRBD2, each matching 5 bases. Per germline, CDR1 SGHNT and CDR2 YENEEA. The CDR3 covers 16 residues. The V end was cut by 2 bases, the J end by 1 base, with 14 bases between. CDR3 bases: TGTGCCAGCAGCTTAAGCACGGGGCAGGGCCAAGAGACCCAGTACTTC. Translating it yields CASSLSTGQGQETQYF.

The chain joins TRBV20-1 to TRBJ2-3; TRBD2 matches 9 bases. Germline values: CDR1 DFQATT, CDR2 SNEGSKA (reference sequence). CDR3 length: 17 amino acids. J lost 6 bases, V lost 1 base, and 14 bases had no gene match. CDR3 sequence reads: CSARAASAGGPGDTQYF. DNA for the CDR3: TGCAGTGCTAGAGCGGCGTCGGCGGGAGGGCCGGGGGATACGCAGTATTTT.

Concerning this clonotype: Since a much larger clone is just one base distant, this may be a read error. The CDR3 loop reads CASSLGDKYNEQFF. The DNA of the CDR3 is TGTGCCAGCAGCTTAGGGGACAAATACAATGAGCAGTTCTTC. The chain couples TRBV7-3 to TRBJ2-1; weak D call: TRBD1 (6 bases). The V gene's germline CDR1 is SGHTA and CDR2 FQGTGA. The V gene lost 2 bases and the J gene lost 4 bases, with 9 bases spanning the gap. The CDR3 contains 14 residues.

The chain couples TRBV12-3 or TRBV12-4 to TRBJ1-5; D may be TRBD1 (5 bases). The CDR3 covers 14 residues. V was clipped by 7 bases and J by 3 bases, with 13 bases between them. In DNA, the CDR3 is TGTGCCAGCACCCCGGGAGGGGACAATCAGCCCCAGCATTTT. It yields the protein CASTPGGDNQPQHF.

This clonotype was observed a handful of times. CDR3: CSVRKGNTDTQYF. The CDR3, as DNA: TGCAGCGTTCGTAAAGGGAACACAGATACGCAGTATTTT. The chain uses TRBV29-1 and TRBJ2-3, with D unclear. There are 13 residues in the CDR3. Trimming stripped 5 bases from V and 2 bases from J, with 11 bases between. Germline V gives CDR1 SQVTM, CDR2 ANQGSEA.

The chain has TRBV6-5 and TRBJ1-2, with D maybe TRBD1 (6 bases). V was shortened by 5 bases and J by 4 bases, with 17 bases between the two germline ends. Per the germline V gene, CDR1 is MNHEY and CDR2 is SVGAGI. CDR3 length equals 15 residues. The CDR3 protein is CASSAGARTFYGYTF. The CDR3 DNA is TGTGCCAGCAGTGCGGGGGCCAGAACATTCTATGGCTACACCTTC.

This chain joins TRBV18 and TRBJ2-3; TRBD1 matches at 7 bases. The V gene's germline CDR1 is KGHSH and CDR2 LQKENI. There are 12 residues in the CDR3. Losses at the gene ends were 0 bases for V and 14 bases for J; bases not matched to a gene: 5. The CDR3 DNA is TGTGCCAGCTCACCACCGGGACAGCCCGTGTATTTT. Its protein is CASSPPGQPVYF.

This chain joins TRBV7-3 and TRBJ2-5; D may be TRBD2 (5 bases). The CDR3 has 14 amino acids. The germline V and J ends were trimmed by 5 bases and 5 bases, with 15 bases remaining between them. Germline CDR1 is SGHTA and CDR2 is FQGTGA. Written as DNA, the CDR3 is TGTGCCAGCAGCCAAGAATGGGAGAGGGAGACCCAGTACTTC. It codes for CASSQEWERETQYF.

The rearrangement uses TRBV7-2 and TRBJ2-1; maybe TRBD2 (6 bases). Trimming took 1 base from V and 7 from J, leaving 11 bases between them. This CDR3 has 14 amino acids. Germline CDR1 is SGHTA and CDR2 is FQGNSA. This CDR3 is CASSLGTGTNEQFF. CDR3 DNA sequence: TGTGCCAGCAGCTTAGGGACCGGGACTAATGAGCAGTTCTTC. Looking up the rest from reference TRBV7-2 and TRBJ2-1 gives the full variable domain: GAGVSQSPSNKVTEKGKDVELRCDPISGHTALYWYRQSLGQGLEFLIYFQGNSAPDKSGLPSDRFSAERTGGSVSTLTIQRTQQEDSAVYLCASSLGTGTNEQFFGPGTRLTVL.

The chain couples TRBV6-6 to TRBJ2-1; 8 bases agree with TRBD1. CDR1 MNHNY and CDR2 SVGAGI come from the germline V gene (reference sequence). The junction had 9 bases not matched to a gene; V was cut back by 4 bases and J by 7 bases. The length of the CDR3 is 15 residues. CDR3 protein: CASSSPGTGLNEQFF. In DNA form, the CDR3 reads TGTGCCAGCAGTTCCCCCGGGACAGGACTGAATGAGCAGTTCTTC.

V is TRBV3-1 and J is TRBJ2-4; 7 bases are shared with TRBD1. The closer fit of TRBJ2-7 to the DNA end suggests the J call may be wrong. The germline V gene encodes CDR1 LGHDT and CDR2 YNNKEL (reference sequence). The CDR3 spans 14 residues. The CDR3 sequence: CASSLEGQTYEQYF. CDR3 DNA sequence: TGTGCCAGCAGCCTCGAGGGACAGACCTACGAGCAGTACTTC.

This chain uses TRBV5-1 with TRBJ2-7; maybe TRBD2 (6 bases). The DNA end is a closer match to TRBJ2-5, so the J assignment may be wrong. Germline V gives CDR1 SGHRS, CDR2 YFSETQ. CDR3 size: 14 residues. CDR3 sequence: CASSTGLQLETQYF. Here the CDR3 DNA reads TGCGCCAGCAGCACGGGACTTCAACTGGAGACCCAGTACTTC.

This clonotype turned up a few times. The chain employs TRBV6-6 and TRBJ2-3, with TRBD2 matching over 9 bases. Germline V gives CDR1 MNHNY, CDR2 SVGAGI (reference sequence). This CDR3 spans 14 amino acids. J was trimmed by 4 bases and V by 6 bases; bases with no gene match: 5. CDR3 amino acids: CASSLSGSSDTQYF. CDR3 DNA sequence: TGTGCCAGCAGCCTTAGCGGGAGCTCAGATACGCAGTATTTT.

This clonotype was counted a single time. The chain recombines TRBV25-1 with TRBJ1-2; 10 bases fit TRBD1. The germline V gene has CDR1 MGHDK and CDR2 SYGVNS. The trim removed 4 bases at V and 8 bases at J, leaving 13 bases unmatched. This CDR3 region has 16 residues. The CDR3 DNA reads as TGTGCCAGCAGTGGGTTCGCCGGAGACAGGGGGCACGGCTACACCTTC. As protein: CASSGFAGDRGHGYTF.

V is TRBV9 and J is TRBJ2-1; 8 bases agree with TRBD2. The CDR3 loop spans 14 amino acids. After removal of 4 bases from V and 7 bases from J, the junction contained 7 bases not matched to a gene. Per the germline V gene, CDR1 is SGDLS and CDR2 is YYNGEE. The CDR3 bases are TGTGCCAGCAGCTTCGGGAGGGCCGGAAATGAGCAGTTCTTC. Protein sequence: CASSFGRAGNEQFF.